Sequencing of this TCR beta chain was carried out in a study of blood T cells in healthy people across ages. Regarding the study as a whole: Expanded clonotype changes were possibly confounded by unknown donor CMV status. The study regarded diversity estimates from one million T cells as underestimates.

Concerning this clonotype itself: What it recognizes is unknown.

The CDR3 runs 13 residues. CDR1 and CDR2 (germline): DFQATT, SNEGSKA (reference sequence). With 5 bases clipped from V and 4 bases from J, the junction kept 6 bases outside the gene matches. Sample-barcoded 5' priming and a J-beta primer mix drove a second PCR of 7 to 11 cycles. TCRdb independently ran MiXCR on the 5' RACE reads; one entry per CDR3 protein. The table includes about 1.4 million distinct CDR3 sequences, around 59% detected once. Source material: blood. This TCR derives from a man younger than 35 in good health. This rearrangement joins TRBV20-1 to TRBJ1-2; TRBD1 matches at 8 bases. CDR3 sequence: CSAPRGRGYGYTF. CDR3 sequence (DNA): TGCAGTGCTCCCAGGGGGCGCGGCTATGGCTACACCTTC.